The T cell receptor beta chain described here comes from a study of cytomegalovirus exposure and HLA in healthy donors. 60 Vbeta and 13 Jbeta primers were used in PCR. Sequencing was performed with immunoSEQ multiplex PCR; in TCRdb, only in-frame clones are kept and a portion is missing. Among 130,000 or so clones listed, about four fifths were seen once. The V end was cut by 5 bases, the J end by 7 bases, with 17 bases between. Germline CDR1 MNHNY, CDR2 SVGAGI (reference sequence). The length of the CDR3 is 15 residues. The chain has TRBV6-6 and TRBJ1-4; a possible D gene is TRBD1 (6 bases). The clonotype comes from a male donor in good health and CMV-seronegative. Material for sequencing was PBMCs. CDR3 protein: CASSASGARREKLFF. DNA of the CDR3: TGTGCCAGCAGTGCGTCAGGGGCCCGACGTGAAAAACTGTTTTTT.